The 32 T cell receptor beta chains reported below all come from one sample, sequenced in a study of PD-L1 blockade in urothelial cancer. Time point in this sample: pretreatment peripheral blood. Libraries were prepared by immunoSEQ multiplex PCR; TCRdb keeps only in-frame clonotypes and omits some of them. Of under 55,000 clones in the sample, roughly 80% were seen once. The sequencing used PBMCs, collected around atezolizumab (anti-PD-L1) treatment. The receptors were gathered from a man in his sixties or seventies with urothelial cancer.

The chain carries TRBV9 and TRBJ2-1, with TRBD2 identical over 7 bases. The CDR3 covers 14 residues. The V gene end was trimmed by 0 bases and the J gene end by 8 bases; junction bases not matched to a gene: 5. Germline-derived CDR1 and CDR2 are SGDLS and YYNGEE. The CDR3 spells CASSVGREGDEQFF. The CDR3 DNA follows: TGTGCCAGCAGCGTAGGCAGGGAGGGCGATGAGCAGTTCTTC.

This sequence joins TRBV7-2 and TRBJ2-1, with 10 bases matching TRBD2. Germline CDR1 SGHTA, CDR2 FQGNSA. This CDR3 is 17 amino acids long. V lost 6 bases, J lost 0 bases, and 8 bases stayed unmatched. The CDR3 nucleotides are TGTGCCAGCAGGCAAGGACTAGCGGCGTTCTCCTACAATGAGCAGTTCTTC. This encodes CASRQGLAAFSYNEQFF.

The table lists this clone with a count of one. The CDR3 loop is CASRTTGVEQFF. In DNA form, the CDR3 reads TGTGCCAGCAGAACGACAGGGGTTGAGCAGTTCTTC. This chain connects TRBV2 to TRBJ2-1; 8 nucleotides align to TRBD1. V shed 6 bases and J 9 bases; nucleotides not matched to a gene: 4. The CDR3 extends over 12 amino acids. CDR1 SNHLY and CDR2 FYNNEI come from the germline V gene.

The chain employs TRBV27 and TRBJ1-1; D is perhaps TRBD1 (6 bases). The CDR3 is 12 residues long. Germline CDR1 MNHEY, CDR2 SMNVEV (reference sequence). With 6 bases removed from V and 4 bases from J, the gap between germline ends came to 9 bases. CDR3 protein: CASSRGSTEAFF. The DNA for the CDR3 is TGTGCCAGCAGCAGGGGAAGCACTGAAGCTTTCTTT.

This chain uses TRBV6-1 with TRBJ2-7, with 8 bases fitting TRBD2. This CDR3 comprises 15 residues. In germline, CDR1 is MNHNS, CDR2 SASEGT. With V trimmed by 1 base and J by 1 base, 3 bases remained unmatched. Here the CDR3 reads CASSEELAESYEQYF. The DNA for the CDR3 is TGTGCCAGCAGTGAAGAACTAGCGGAGTCCTACGAGCAGTACTTC.

CDR3: CAWSQGSGANVLTF. Written as DNA, the CDR3 is TGTGCCTGGAGCCAGGGCTCTGGGGCCAACGTCCTGACTTTC. V gene TRBV30 combines with J gene TRBJ2-6; weak D call: TRBD1 (5 bases). The V end was cut by 3 bases, the J end by 0 bases, with 6 bases between. This CDR3 region has 14 residues. Germline V CDR1 and CDR2: GTSNPN, SVGIG (reference sequence).

V is TRBV9 and J is TRBJ1-3; D not resolved. The germline V and J ends were trimmed by 2 bases and 6 bases, with 15 bases remaining between them. The V gene's germline CDR1 is SGDLS and CDR2 YYNGEE. The CDR3 extends over 15 amino acids. CDR3 residues: CASSVSPGSENTIYF. CDR3 DNA sequence: TGTGCCAGCAGCGTCTCGCCAGGTTCGGAAAACACCATATATTTT.

V usage is TRBV7-3 and J usage is TRBJ2-2; D is unclear. CDR1 is SGHTA, CDR2 FQGTGA, per germline. Trimming pared 0 bases from V and 3 bases from J, leaving 5 bases between. The CDR3 length is 14 residues. The CDR3 DNA is TGTGCCAGCAGCTTAACACGGTACACCGGGGAGCTGTTTTTT. Translating it yields CASSLTRYTGELFF.

The chain recombines TRBV19 with TRBJ1-5, with D possibly being TRBD1 (6 bases). This CDR3 contains 15 residues. Germline-derived CDR1 and CDR2 are LNHDA and SQIVND (reference sequence). Deletions cut 6 bases from V and 7 bases from J, with 19 bases between. DNA of the CDR3: TGTGCCAGTAGACCCAGGGGAAGGGTCAACCAGCCCCAGCATTTT. Protein sequence: CASRPRGRVNQPQHF.

The gene calls are TRBV28 and TRBJ2-7, with 8 bases fitting TRBD2. Germline lookup yields CDR1 MDHEN and CDR2 SYDVKM. This CDR3 region has 15 residues. V shed 11 bases and J 0 bases; nucleotides not matched to a gene: 12. This chain's CDR3 is CAVFGGAYNSYEQYF. In nucleotides, the CDR3 is TGTGCCGTCTTCGGGGGGGCTTATAACTCCTACGAGCAGTACTTC.

The V gene is TRBV19, the J gene TRBJ1-5, with 10 nucleotides matching TRBD1. Looked up from germline, CDR1 is LNHDA and CDR2 is SQIVND (reference sequence). Losses at the gene ends were 2 bases for V and 6 bases for J; bases not matched to a gene: 13. This CDR3 is built from 18 residues. The CDR3 DNA reads TGTGCCAGTAGTATACTGACAGGGGGCTGGGGGGCCGGTCAGCCCCAGCATTTT. Translation: CASSILTGGWGAGQPQHF.

The chain uses TRBV10-3 and TRBJ1-6; possible D gene TRBD1, 6 bases. The CDR3 contains 15 residues. Trimming left V 6 bases short and J 5 bases short, with 14 bases between. The V gene's germline CDR1 is ENHRY and CDR2 SYGVKD. The CDR3 protein is CAIRQQGLNNSPLHF. CDR3 nucleotides: TGTGCCATCAGACAACAGGGATTGAATAATTCACCCCTCCACTTT.

This clone was found a few times. The chain carries TRBV2 and TRBJ2-7; 7 positions match TRBD1. The CDR3 runs 15 residues. Germline V gives CDR1 SNHLY, CDR2 FYNNEI. Trimming removed 5 bases from V and 7 bases from J; junction bases left unmatched: 14. CDR3 sequence (DNA): TGTGCCAGCAGTTCCAACAGGGGCTCCCCGGGGGAGCAGTACTTC. Encoded protein: CASSSNRGSPGEQYF. The full variable domain, with the rest looked up from reference TRBV2 and TRBJ2-7, is EPEVTQTPSHQVTQMGQEVILRCVPISNHLYFYWYRQILGQKVEFLVSFYNNEISEKSEIFDDQFSVERPDGSNFTLKIRSTKLEDSAMYFCASSSNRGSPGEQYFGPGTRLTVT.

This clone was counted between two and nine times. This rearrangement joins TRBV27 to TRBJ1-5; D is perhaps TRBD1 (6 bases). The CDR3 extends over 16 amino acids. V was shortened by 6 bases and J by 1 base, with 16 bases between the two germline ends. Germline CDR1 MNHEY, CDR2 SMNVEV (reference sequence). The CDR3 bases are TGTGCCAGCAGCCCTCGGGTGGGGGCCAGCAATCAGCCCCAGCATTTT. It codes for CASSPRVGASNQPQHF.

This clone was recorded a few times. The chain uses TRBV6-1 and TRBJ2-7; 7 positions match TRBD1. V was pared by 4 bases and J by 5 bases, with 14 bases of the junction left unmatched. The CDR3 spans 16 residues. CDR1 MNHNS and CDR2 SASEGT come from the germline V gene. The CDR3 coding sequence is TGTGCCAGCAGTGTGGGGCCGAGACAGGGTGTGGACGAGCAGTACTTC. Its protein is CASSVGPRQGVDEQYF.

This clone appeared a few times. This chain joins TRBV18 and TRBJ1-5; TRBD1 aligns across 7 bases. In germline, CDR1 is KGHSH, CDR2 LQKENI. V shed 3 bases and J 1 base; nucleotides not matched to a gene: 3. This CDR3 comprises 15 residues. DNA of the CDR3: TGTGCCAGCTCACCGGAGGGGGCCAGCAATCAGCCCCAGCATTTT. Protein sequence: CASSPEGASNQPQHF.

V and J are TRBV7-2 and TRBJ1-5, with TRBD1 as a possible D gene (5 bases). The length of the CDR3 is 14 residues. V was shortened by 5 bases and J by 0 bases, with 8 bases between the two germline ends. Germline lookup yields CDR1 SGHTA and CDR2 FQGNSA. The CDR3 DNA is TGTGCCAGCAGCCACGACAGTAGCAATCAGCCCCAGCATTTT. The encoded protein is CASSHDSSNQPQHF.

The chain links TRBV11-3 to TRBJ2-2, with TRBD1 matching over 10 bases. The germline CDR1 and CDR2 sequences are SGHNT and YENEEA. J gave up 5 bases and V 5 bases, and 5 bases lay outside the gene matches. CDR3 length equals 15 residues. The CDR3 is CASSPRTGGTGELFF. As DNA, the CDR3 is TGTGCCAGCAGCCCTAGGACAGGGGGAACCGGGGAGCTGTTTTTT.

CDR3 sequence (DNA): TGTGCCATCAGTGAGTCGGAGGGGACGGCAACTAATGAAAAACTGTTTTTT. It specifies CAISESEGTATNEKLFF. The chain combines TRBV10-3 with TRBJ1-4; D is possibly TRBD1 (5 bases). CDR1 is ENHRY, CDR2 SYGVKD, per germline. Deletions cut 0 bases from V and 0 bases from J, with 11 bases between. CDR3 length: 17 amino acids.

J is TRBJ2-5 and V is TRBV4-2, with 8 bases that match TRBD1. The germline gives CDR1 LGHNA, CDR2 YNFKEQ. Trimming removed 4 bases from V and 1 base from J; junction bases left unmatched: 5. The CDR3 has 15 amino acids. The CDR3 reads CASSRAGQGQETQYF. The CDR3 region has the DNA TGTGCCAGCAGCCGGGCCGGACAGGGCCAAGAGACCCAGTACTTC.

The chain recombines TRBV4-3 with TRBJ1-2, with TRBD1 identical over 9 bases. Germline V CDR1 and CDR2: LGHNA, YSLEER. J lost 8 bases, V lost 1 base, and 5 bases had no gene match. This CDR3 has 14 amino acids. As DNA, the CDR3 is TGCGCCAGCAGCCAAGGGGGACAGGGTAACGGCTACACCTTC. Its protein is CASSQGGQGNGYTF.

The chain links TRBV11-3 to TRBJ2-1; D not resolved. CDR1 is SGHNT, CDR2 YENEEA, per germline. V was pared by 3 bases and J by 9 bases, with 9 bases between. The CDR3 length is 12 residues. DNA of the CDR3: TGTGCCAGCAGCTTTTTCGAGTCTGAGCAGTTCTTC. Its protein is CASSFFESEQFF.

The chain uses TRBV5-4 and TRBJ1-1; D may be TRBD1 (6 bases). V lost 3 bases and J 10 bases, leaving 13 bases between the germline ends. Germline CDR1 is SGHNT and CDR2 is YYREEE (reference sequence). The CDR3 runs to 12 residues. The CDR3 loop is CASSSQGLGAFF. The CDR3 region has the DNA TGTGCCAGCAGCTCACAGGGATTAGGAGCTTTCTTT.

The rearrangement uses TRBV7-9 and TRBJ2-7; D is ambiguous. CDR3 length: 16 amino acids. The germline CDR1 and CDR2 sequences are SEHNR and FQNEAQ (reference sequence). V lost 0 bases to trimming and J lost 0 bases, with 12 bases between them. The DNA for the CDR3 is TGTGCCAGCAGCTTAGCGCGGCCCTCGAGCTCCTACGAGCAGTACTTC. This translates into CASSLARPSSSYEQYF.

The gene calls are TRBV28 and TRBJ2-7; 9 bases map to TRBD1. Germline V gene sequence: CDR1 MDHEN, CDR2 SYDVKM. There are 16 residues in the CDR3. After removal of 2 bases from V and 7 bases from J, the junction contained 12 bases not matched to a gene. CDR3 nucleotides: TGTGCCAGCAGTTTAGTTAGGGACAGGGAACGAGGGGAGCAGTACTTC. Translation: CASSLVRDRERGEQYF.

The genes are TRBV30 and TRBJ1-2; 10 nucleotides align to TRBD1. This CDR3 is built from 19 residues. V was clipped by 3 bases and J by 8 bases; unmatched bases: 24. CDR1 and CDR2 (germline): GTSNPN, SVGIG (reference sequence). The CDR3 region has the DNA TGTGCCTGGAGCCTGGAGTTCTCACTGGGACAGGGGATAACGCTCGGCTACACCTTC. Protein product: CAWSLEFSLGQGITLGYTF.

This chain joins TRBV7-3 and TRBJ2-1; D might be TRBD2 (6 bases). This CDR3 has 14 residues. V was cut by 1 base and J by 7 bases, with 11 bases left in between. Germline CDR1 and CDR2: SGHTA and FQGTGA. The CDR3 DNA follows: TGTGCCAGCAGCTTAATGGCTCGGGAGAATGAGCAGTTCTTC. This sequence encodes CASSLMARENEQFF.

The chain links TRBV27 to TRBJ2-7, with TRBD1 as a possible D gene (6 bases). V shed 5 bases and J shed 3 bases, with 17 bases lying between them. The CDR3 sequence is 15 residues long. From germline, CDR1 is MNHEY and CDR2 SMNVEV (reference sequence). As DNA, the CDR3 is TGTGCCAGCAGTCTGGATCCTGGGGGCGTCTACGAGCAGTACTTC. Translated, it gives CASSLDPGGVYEQYF.

The CDR3 is CASSLEYGGAPYEQYF. The DNA of the CDR3 is TGTGCCAGCAGCTTAGAGTATGGGGGCGCGCCCTACGAGCAGTACTTC. This chain links TRBV7-9 with TRBJ2-7; tentatively, D is TRBD1 (6 bases). There are 16 residues in the CDR3. V lost 1 base and J lost 2, with 15 bases in between. The germline V gene has CDR1 SEHNR and CDR2 FQNEAQ (reference sequence).

The gene calls are TRBV11-2 and TRBJ2-7, with 7 bases that match TRBD1. The CDR3 has 15 residues. The V gene's germline CDR1 is SGHAT and CDR2 FQNNGV. V trimming: 1 base; J trimming: 4 bases; junction bases outside the gene matches: 7. This CDR3 reads CASSLVGTELYEQYF. The CDR3 DNA reads as TGTGCCAGCAGCTTAGTTGGGACAGAACTGTACGAGCAGTACTTC.

The chain uses TRBV9 and TRBJ1-2; D unclear. V gave up 0 bases and J gave up 3 bases, with 12 bases separating them. From germline, CDR1 is SGDLS and CDR2 YYNGEE. The CDR3 length is 15 residues. DNA for the CDR3: TGTGCCAGCAGCGTAGCCCCGGAGCCGGACTATGGCTACACCTTC. Translated, it gives CASSVAPEPDYGYTF.

The chain links TRBV18 to TRBJ2-4; tentative D call: TRBD2 (6 bases). The V gene lost 0 bases and the J gene lost 0 bases, with 6 bases spanning the gap. Germline values: CDR1 KGHSH, CDR2 LQKENI. The CDR3 covers 15 residues. CDR3 sequence (DNA): TGTGCCAGCTCACCACCGGGGGGAGCCAAAAACATTCAGTACTTC. Protein: CASSPPGGAKNIQYF.